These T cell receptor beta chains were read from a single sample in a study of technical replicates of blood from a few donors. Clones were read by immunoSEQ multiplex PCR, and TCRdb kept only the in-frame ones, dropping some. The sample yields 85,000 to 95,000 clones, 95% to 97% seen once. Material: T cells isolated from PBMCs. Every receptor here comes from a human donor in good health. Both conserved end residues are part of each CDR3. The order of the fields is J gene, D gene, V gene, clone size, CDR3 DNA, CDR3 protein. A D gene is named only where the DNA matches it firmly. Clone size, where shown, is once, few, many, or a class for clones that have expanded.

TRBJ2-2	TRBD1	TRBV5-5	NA	TGTGCCAGCAGCGGATCAGGGGGCTCTAACACCGGGGAGCTGTTTTTT	CASSGSGGSNTGELFF
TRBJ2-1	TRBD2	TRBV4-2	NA	TGTGCCAGCAGCCGGGAGGGACTAGCGGGAGACAATGAGCAGTTCTTC	CASSREGLAGDNEQFF
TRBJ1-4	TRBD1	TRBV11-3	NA	TGTGCCAGCAGCTCAAAATCCGGGACAGGGGATGAAAAACTGTTTTTT	CASSSKSGTGDEKLFF
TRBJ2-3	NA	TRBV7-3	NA	TGTGCCAGCAGCTTATATCTGGGGGGTACAGATACGCAGTATTTT	CASSLYLGGTDTQYF
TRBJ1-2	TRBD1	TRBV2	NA	TGTGCCACCACAGGCGATGACAGGGTAAAGGGCTACACCTTC	CATTGDDRVKGYTF
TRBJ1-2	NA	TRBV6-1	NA	TGTGCCATAAAAGGGGCAGGAAAGGGATTAGACGGCTACACCTTC	CAIKGAGKGLDGYTF
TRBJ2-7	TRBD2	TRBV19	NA	TGTGCCAGTAGTATGGGACTAGCGGAGACCTACGAGCAGTACTTC	CASSMGLAETYEQYF
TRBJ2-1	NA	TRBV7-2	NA	TGTGCCAGCAGCTTAGACCAGGGATCCTACAATGAGCAGTTCTTC	CASSLDQGSYNEQFF
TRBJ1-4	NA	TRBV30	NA	TGTGCCTGGATCGGCAGGAATAATAATGAAAAACTGTTTTTT	CAWIGRNNNEKLFF
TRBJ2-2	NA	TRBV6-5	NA	TGTGCCAGCAGTTACTCGAGCATCGGGGAGCTGTTTTTT	CASSYSSIGELFF
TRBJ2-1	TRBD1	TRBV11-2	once	TGTGCCAGCAGCCGCGGACAGGCGGATCAACAGTTCTTC	CASSRGQADQQFF
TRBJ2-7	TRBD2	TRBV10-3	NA	TGTGCCATCAGCCTAGCGGGAGAGGCCTACGAGCAGTACTTC	CAISLAGEAYEQYF
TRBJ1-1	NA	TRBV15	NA	TGTGCCACCAGCAGCGAATACCTAGACAGGTCTGAGGCTTTCTTT	CATSSEYLDRSEAFF
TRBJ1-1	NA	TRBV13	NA	TGTGCCAGCAGCTTAGTATGGCGGCGCGTGAACACTGAAGCTTTCTTT	CASSLVWRRVNTEAFF
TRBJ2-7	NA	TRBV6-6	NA	TGTGCCAGCAGTTCAGGCGAGCAGTACTTC	CASSSGEQYF
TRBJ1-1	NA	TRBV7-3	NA	TGTGCCAGCAGCTCCATCGGATTAAGTCGAGTTGAGGGTAGCCACACTGAAGCTTTCTTT	CASSSIGLSRVEGSHTEAFF
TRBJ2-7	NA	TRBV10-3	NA	TGTGCCATCAGTGGACTCGACGGATCCTACGAGCAGTACTTC	CAISGLDGSYEQYF
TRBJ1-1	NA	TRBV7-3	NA	TGTGCCAGCAGCTTGAACGGGAACACTGAAGCTTTCTTT	CASSLNGNTEAFF
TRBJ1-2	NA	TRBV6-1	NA	TGTGCCAGCAGTGAAGTAAAGGGAGGAAACTATGGCTACACCTTC	CASSEVKGGNYGYTF